This T cell receptor beta chain was obtained from a study of immune evolution from preneoplasia to lung adenocarcinoma. Clones were read by immunoSEQ multiplex PCR, and TCRdb kept only the in-frame ones, dropping some. Of 5,500 or so clones listed, around three quarters are singletons. V dropped 4 bases and J dropped 0; count of bases not matched to a gene: 0. Germline assignment: CDR1 MNHNS and CDR2 SASEGT. This CDR3 contains 15 residues. The J gene is TRBJ2-5, the V gene TRBV6-1, with 12 bases aligning to TRBD2. The sequenced material came from FFPE normal lung tissue adjacent to the tumor. The sequence derives from a person between 45 and 75 years old with lung adenocarcinoma. The CDR3 here is CASSGLAGDQETQYF. CDR3 nucleotides: TGTGCCAGCAGTGGACTAGCGGGAGACCAAGAGACCCAGTACTTC.